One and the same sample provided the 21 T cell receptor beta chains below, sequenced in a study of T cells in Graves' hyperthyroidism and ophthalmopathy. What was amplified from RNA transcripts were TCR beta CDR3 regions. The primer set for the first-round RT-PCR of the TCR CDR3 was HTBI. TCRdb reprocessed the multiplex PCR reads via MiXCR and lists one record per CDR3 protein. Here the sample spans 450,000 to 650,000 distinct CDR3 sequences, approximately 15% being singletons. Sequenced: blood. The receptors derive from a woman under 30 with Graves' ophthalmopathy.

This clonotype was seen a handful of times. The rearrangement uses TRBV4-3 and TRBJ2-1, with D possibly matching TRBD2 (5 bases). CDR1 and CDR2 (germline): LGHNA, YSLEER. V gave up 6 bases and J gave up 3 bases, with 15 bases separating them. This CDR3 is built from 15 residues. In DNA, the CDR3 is TGCGCCAGCAGGGCGAGGGCGTTTATCTACAATGAGCAGTTCTTC. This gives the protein CASRARAFIYNEQFF.

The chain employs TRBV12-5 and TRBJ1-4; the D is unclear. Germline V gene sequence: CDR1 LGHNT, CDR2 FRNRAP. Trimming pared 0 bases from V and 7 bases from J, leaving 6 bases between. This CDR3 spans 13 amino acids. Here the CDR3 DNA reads TGTGCTAGTGGTTTGGTCGGTAGTGAAAAACTGTTTTTT. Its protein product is CASGLVGSEKLFF.

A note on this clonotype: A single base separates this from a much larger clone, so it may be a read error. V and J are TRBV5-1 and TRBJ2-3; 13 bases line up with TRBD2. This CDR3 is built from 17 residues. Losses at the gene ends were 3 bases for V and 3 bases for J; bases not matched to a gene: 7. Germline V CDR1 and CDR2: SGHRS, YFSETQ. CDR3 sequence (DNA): TGCGCCAGCAGCTGGAAGGGACTAGCGGGACCAACAGATACGCAGTATTTT. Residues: CASSWKGLAGPTDTQYF.

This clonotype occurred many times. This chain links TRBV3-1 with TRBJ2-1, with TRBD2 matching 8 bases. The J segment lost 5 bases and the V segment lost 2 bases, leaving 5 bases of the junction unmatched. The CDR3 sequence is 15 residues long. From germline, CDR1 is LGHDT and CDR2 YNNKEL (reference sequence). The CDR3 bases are TGTGCCAGCAGCCAAATGCGACTAGCGAACAATGAGCAGTTCTTC. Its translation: CASSQMRLANNEQFF.

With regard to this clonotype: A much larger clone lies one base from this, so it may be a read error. CDR3 sequence (DNA): TGTGCCAGCAGCTTTCAGGAGAGCAATCAGCCCCAGCATTTT. This encodes CASSFQESNQPQHF. The chain combines TRBV2 with TRBJ1-5, with D unresolved. CDR1 and CDR2 from the germline V gene are SNHLY and FYNNEI. The germline V and J ends were trimmed by 6 bases and 1 base, with 10 bases remaining between them. This CDR3 contains 14 residues.

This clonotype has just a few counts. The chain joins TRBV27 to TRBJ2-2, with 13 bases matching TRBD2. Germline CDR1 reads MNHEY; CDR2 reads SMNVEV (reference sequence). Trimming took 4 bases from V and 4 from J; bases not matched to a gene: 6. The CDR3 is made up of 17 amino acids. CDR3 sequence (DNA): TGTGCCAGCAGTTGGCGACTAGCGGGAGGACCCACCGGGGAGCTGTTTTTT. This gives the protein CASSWRLAGGPTGELFF.

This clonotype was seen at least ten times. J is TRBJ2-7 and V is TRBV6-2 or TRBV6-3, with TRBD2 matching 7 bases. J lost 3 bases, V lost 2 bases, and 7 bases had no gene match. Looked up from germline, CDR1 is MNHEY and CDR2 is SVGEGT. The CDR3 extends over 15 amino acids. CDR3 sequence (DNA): TGTGCCAGCAGTTACCCCCCGGGAGGATACTACGAGCAGTACTTC. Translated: CASSYPPGGYYEQYF.

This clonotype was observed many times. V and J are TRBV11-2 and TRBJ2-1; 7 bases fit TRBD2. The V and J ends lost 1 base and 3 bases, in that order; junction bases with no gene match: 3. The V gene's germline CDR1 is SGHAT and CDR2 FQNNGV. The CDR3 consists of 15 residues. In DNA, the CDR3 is TGTGCCAGCAGCTTAGCGGGAGGCCACTACAATGAGCAGTTCTTC. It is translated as CASSLAGGHYNEQFF.

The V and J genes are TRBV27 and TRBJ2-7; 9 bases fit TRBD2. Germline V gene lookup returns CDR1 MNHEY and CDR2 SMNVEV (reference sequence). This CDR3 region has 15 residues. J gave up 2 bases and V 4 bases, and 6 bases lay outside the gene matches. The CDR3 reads CASSSLAGITYEQYF. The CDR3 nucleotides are TGTGCCAGCAGTTCTCTAGCGGGGATTACCTACGAGCAGTACTTC.

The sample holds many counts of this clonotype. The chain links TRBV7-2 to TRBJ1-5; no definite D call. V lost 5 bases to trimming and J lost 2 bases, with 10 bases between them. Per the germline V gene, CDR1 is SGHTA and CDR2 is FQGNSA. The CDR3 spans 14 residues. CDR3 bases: TGTGCCAGCAGCCTCGGACGTGGCAATCAGCCCCAGCATTTT. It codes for CASSLGRGNQPQHF.

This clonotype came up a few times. Written as DNA, the CDR3 is TGTGCCAGCAGCCAAGATCTACGGGGGAGCTCCTACGAGCAGTACTTC. The encoded protein is CASSQDLRGSSYEQYF. The chain has TRBV3-1 and TRBJ2-7, with TRBD2 as a possible D gene (6 bases). This CDR3 contains 16 residues. The V end lost 0 bases, the J end lost 0 bases, and 12 bases lay between the germline ends. Germline values: CDR1 LGHDT, CDR2 YNNKEL (reference sequence).

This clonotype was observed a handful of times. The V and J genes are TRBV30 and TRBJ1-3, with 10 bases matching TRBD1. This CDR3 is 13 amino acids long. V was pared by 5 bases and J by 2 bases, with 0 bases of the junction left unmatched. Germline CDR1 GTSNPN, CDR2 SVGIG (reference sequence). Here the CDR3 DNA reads TGTGCCTGGGACAGGGGGCCTGGAAACACCATATATTTT. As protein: CAWDRGPGNTIYF. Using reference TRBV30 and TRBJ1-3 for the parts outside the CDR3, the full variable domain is SQTIHQWPATLVQPVGSPLSLECTVEGTSNPNLYWYRQAAGRGLQLLFYSVGIGQISSEVPQNLSASRPQDRQFILSSKKLLLSDSGFYLCAWDRGPGNTIYFGEGSWLTVV.

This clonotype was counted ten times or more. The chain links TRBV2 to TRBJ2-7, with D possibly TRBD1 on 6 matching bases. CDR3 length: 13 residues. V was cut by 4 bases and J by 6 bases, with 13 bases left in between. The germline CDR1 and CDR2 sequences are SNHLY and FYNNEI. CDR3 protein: CASSAQGIGEQYF. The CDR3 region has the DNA TGTGCCAGCAGTGCACAGGGTATCGGCGAGCAGTACTTC. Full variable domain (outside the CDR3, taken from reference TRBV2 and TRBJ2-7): EPEVTQTPSHQVTQMGQEVILRCVPISNHLYFYWYRQILGQKVEFLVSFYNNEISEKSEIFDDQFSVERPDGSNFTLKIRSTKLEDSAMYFCASSAQGIGEQYFGPGTRLTVT.

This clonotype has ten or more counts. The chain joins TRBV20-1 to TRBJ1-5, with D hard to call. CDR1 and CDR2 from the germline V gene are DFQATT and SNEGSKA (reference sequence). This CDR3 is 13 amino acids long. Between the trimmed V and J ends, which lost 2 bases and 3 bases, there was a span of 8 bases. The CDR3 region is CSARQDFNQPQHF. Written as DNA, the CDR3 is TGCAGTGCTAGACAGGACTTCAATCAGCCCCAGCATTTT.

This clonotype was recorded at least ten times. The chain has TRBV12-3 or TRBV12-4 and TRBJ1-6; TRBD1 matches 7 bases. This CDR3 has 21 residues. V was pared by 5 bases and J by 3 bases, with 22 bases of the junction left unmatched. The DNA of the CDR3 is TGTGCCAGCAGTCCCAACTCCTCTCCGGGACAGCGGCGTCGCTATAATTCACCCCTCCACTTT. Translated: CASSPNSSPGQRRRYNSPLHF.

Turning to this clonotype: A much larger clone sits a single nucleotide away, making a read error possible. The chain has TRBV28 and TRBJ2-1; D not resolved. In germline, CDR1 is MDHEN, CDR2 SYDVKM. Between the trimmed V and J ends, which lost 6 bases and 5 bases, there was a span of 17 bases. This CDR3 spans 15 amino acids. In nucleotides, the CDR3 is TGTGCCAGCAGCCCCGGTGGACCCCCCGACAATGAGCAGTTCTTC. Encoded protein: CASSPGGPPDNEQFF.

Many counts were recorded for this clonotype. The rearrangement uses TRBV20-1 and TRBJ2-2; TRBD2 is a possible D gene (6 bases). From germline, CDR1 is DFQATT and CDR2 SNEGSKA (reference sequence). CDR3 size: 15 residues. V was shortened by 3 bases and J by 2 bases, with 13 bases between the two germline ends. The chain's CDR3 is CSASAGKGNTGELFF. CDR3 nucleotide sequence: TGCAGTGCTAGTGCGGGGAAGGGCAACACCGGGGAGCTGTTTTTT.

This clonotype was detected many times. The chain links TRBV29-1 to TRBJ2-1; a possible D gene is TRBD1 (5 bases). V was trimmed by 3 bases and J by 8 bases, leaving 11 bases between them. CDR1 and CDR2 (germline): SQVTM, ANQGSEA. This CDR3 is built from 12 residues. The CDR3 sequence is CSVDRVLDEQFF. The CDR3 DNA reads TGCAGCGTTGACAGGGTTTTGGATGAGCAGTTCTTC.

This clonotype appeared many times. The chain's CDR3 is CASSSSGGPYEQYF. DNA for the CDR3: TGTGCCAGCAGCTCAAGTGGAGGGCCCTACGAGCAGTACTTC. This rearrangement joins TRBV7-8 to TRBJ2-7, with a weak D call TRBD2 (6 bases). CDR1 and CDR2 (germline): SGHVS, FQNEAQ. Trimming pared 4 bases from V and 2 bases from J, leaving 12 bases between. There are 14 residues in the CDR3.

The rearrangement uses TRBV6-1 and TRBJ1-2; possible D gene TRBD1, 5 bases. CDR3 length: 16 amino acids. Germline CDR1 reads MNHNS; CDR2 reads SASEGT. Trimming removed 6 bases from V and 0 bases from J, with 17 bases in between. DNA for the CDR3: TGTGCCAGCAGCGTTGACAAGGGGACTGCTAACTATGGCTACACCTTC. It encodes CASSVDKGTANYGYTF.

The CDR3 region is CASSEGRGYGYTF. CDR3 nucleotide sequence: TGTGCCAGCAGCGAAGGACGGGGCTATGGCTACACCTTC. The rearrangement uses TRBV5-5 and TRBJ1-2; the D is unclear. CDR3 length equals 13 residues. The V end lost 4 bases, the J end lost 4 bases, and 11 bases lay between the germline ends. CDR1 SGHKS and CDR2 YYEKEE come from the germline V gene (reference sequence).